The next 27 T cell receptor beta chains were all read from a single sample in a study of OX40 agonist ivuxolimab in advanced cancers. Assay: immunoSEQ multiplex PCR; the TCRdb copy retains only in-frame clones and omits some. The repertoire includes roughly 110,000 clones, approximately 90% of them detected once, and 0.95% to 1.5% sits in the top ten. The sequencing here drew on CD4+ or CD8+ T cells sorted from blood, taken in a trial of the OX40 agonist ivuxolimab. The source of these receptors is an adult with an advanced solid tumor such as melanoma, head and neck, liver or kidney cancer.

The genes are TRBV28 and TRBJ1-1, with D possibly TRBD1 on 5 matching bases. V lost 8 bases and J lost 4, with 17 bases in between. The CDR3 loop spans 14 amino acids. Germline CDR1 and CDR2: MDHEN and SYDVKM. For the CDR3, the DNA is TGTGCCAGCCGTTCTCGACAGTCTCGCACTGAAGCTTTCTTT. Its translation is CASRSRQSRTEAFF. Full variable domain (remainder filled in from reference TRBV28 and TRBJ1-1): DVKVTQSSRYLVKRTGEKVFLECVQDMDHENMFWYRQDPGLGLRLIYFSYDVKMKEKGDIPEGYSVSREKKERFSLILESASTNQTSMYLCASRSRQSRTEAFFGQGTRLTVV.

The V call is TRBV5-1, the J call TRBJ2-5; 13 nucleotides match TRBD2. Germline V gene sequence: CDR1 SGHRS, CDR2 YFSETQ. This CDR3 spans 15 amino acids. With V trimmed by 4 bases and J by 3 bases, 3 bases remained unmatched. CDR3 nucleotide sequence: TGCGCCAGCAGCACCGGGACTAGCGGGAAAGAGACCCAGTACTTC. This translates into CASSTGTSGKETQYF. Full variable domain (remainder filled in from reference TRBV5-1 and TRBJ2-5): KAGVTQTPRYLIKTRGQQVTLSCSPISGHRSVSWYQQTPGQGLQFLFEYFSETQRNKGNFPGRFSGRQFSNSRSEMNVSTLELGDSALYLCASSTGTSGKETQYFGPGTRLLVL.

The V gene is TRBV11-3, the J gene TRBJ1-1, with 7 bases that match TRBD1. This CDR3 is built from 15 residues. Germline V gene lookup returns CDR1 SGHNT and CDR2 YENEEA. Trimming took 5 bases from V and 4 from J; bases not matched to a gene: 10. CDR3: CASSPRTGPGTEAFF. As DNA, the CDR3 is TGTGCCAGCAGCCCCCGGACAGGCCCCGGCACTGAAGCTTTCTTT.

The V and J genes are TRBV5-4 and TRBJ2-1; no clear D. CDR1 is SGHNT, CDR2 YYREEE, per germline (reference sequence). The V gene lost 2 bases and the J gene lost 1 base, with 10 bases spanning the gap. This CDR3 region has 15 residues. The chain's CDR3 is CASSLRVGSYNEQFF. The CDR3 DNA sequence: TGTGCCAGCAGCTTAAGGGTGGGATCCTACAATGAGCAGTTCTTC.

J is TRBJ2-7 and V is TRBV21-1; the table's D call, TRBD2, was not checked against the DNA. TRBV21-1 is marked as a pseudogene. The CDR3 extends over 17 amino acids. As DNA, the CDR3 is TGTGCCAGCAGCAAACGTAGATCCGGGACTCCCCCCGGAGAGCAGTACTTC. Translation: CASSKRRSGTPPGEQYF.

The V gene is TRBV28, the J gene TRBJ2-7; 7 bases line up with TRBD1. This CDR3 contains 13 residues. Germline V gives CDR1 MDHEN, CDR2 SYDVKM. The V gene end was trimmed by 6 bases and the J gene end by 3 bases; junction bases not matched to a gene: 5. This chain's CDR3 is CASRGGSDYEQYF. CDR3 nucleotide sequence: TGTGCCAGCAGAGGGGGCAGCGACTACGAGCAGTACTTC. The variable domain in full, with the rest retrieved from reference TRBV28 and TRBJ2-7, is DVKVTQSSRYLVKRTGEKVFLECVQDMDHENMFWYRQDPGLGLRLIYFSYDVKMKEKGDIPEGYSVSREKKERFSLILESASTNQTSMYLCASRGGSDYEQYFGPGTRLTVT.

J is TRBJ2-5 and V is TRBV18; D is possibly TRBD2 (5 bases). V lost 4 bases and J 2 bases, leaving 14 bases between the germline ends. Germline V CDR1 and CDR2: KGHSH, LQKENI. The CDR3 loop spans 15 amino acids. The DNA of the CDR3 is TGTGCCAGCTCACTTAACAGTGGCGGGCAAGAGACCCAGTACTTC. Protein: CASSLNSGGQETQYF.

This chain joins TRBV5-1 and TRBJ2-3, with a tentative D call TRBD1 (5 bases). Germline V gene sequence: CDR1 SGHRS, CDR2 YFSETQ. The CDR3 covers 15 residues. The V gene lost 0 bases and the J gene lost 6 bases, with 14 bases spanning the gap. The CDR3 bases are TGCGCCAGCAGCTTGGGGACACCGGGCGAGGATACGCAGTATTTT. Translated: CASSLGTPGEDTQYF.

This clone was seen just once. The chain couples TRBV19 to TRBJ1-5; no firm D call. Between the trimmed V and J ends, which lost 3 bases and 1 base, there was a span of 13 bases. Germline CDR1 is LNHDA and CDR2 is SQIVND (reference sequence). This CDR3 has 16 amino acids. CDR3 sequence: CASSMRFLGSNQPQHF. As DNA, the CDR3 is TGTGCCAGTAGTATGAGGTTCCTAGGGAGCAATCAGCCCCAGCATTTT.

The chain carries TRBV7-2 and TRBJ2-3; D possibly corresponds to TRBD1 (5 bases). Germline CDR1 is SGHTA and CDR2 is FQGNSA. This CDR3 region has 14 residues. V was trimmed by 2 bases and J by 9 bases, leaving 15 bases between them. In DNA form, the CDR3 reads TGTGCCAGCAGCTTAATAGGGGTAAAGGGGACGCAGTATTTT. It codes for CASSLIGVKGTQYF.

J is TRBJ2-2 and V is TRBV9; TRBD1 agrees at 7 bases. The CDR3 runs 16 residues. Unmatched junction bases numbered 10, after V lost 4 bases and J lost 4 bases. CDR1 SGDLS and CDR2 YYNGEE come from the germline V gene. For the CDR3, the DNA is TGTGCCAGCAGCCCACGACAGGGTTCATCCACCGGGGAGCTGTTTTTT. The encoded protein is CASSPRQGSSTGELFF.

The chain joins TRBV25-1 to TRBJ1-2; possibly TRBD1 for D (6 bases). V lost 3 bases, J lost 10 bases, and 18 bases lay in between. The germline V gene encodes CDR1 MGHDK and CDR2 SYGVNS. This CDR3 is 14 amino acids long. CDR3 bases: TGTGCCAGCAGTGAGTGGGGGCAGGGGTTTTCCTACACCTTC. This codes for CASSEWGQGFSYTF.

The chain carries TRBV29-1 and TRBJ2-7; TRBD1 might be the D (6 bases). Germline V gives CDR1 SQVTM, CDR2 ANQGSEA. The CDR3 extends over 11 amino acids. This CDR3 reads CSVGQTYEQYF. The CDR3 DNA is TGCAGTGTAGGACAGACCTACGAGCAGTACTTC.

The chain combines TRBV19 with TRBJ1-1; TRBD1 might be the D (5 bases). The CDR3 runs 14 residues. V lost 3 bases and J lost 1, with 9 bases in between. Per the germline V gene, CDR1 is LNHDA and CDR2 is SQIVND (reference sequence). The chain's CDR3 is CASSITGTNTEAFF. The CDR3 coding sequence is TGTGCCAGTAGTATTACTGGGACGAACACTGAAGCTTTCTTT.

The J gene is TRBJ2-7, the V gene TRBV2, with 8 positions matching TRBD2. This CDR3 region has 19 residues. The V segment lost 4 bases and the J segment 9 bases; nucleotides outside the gene matches: 26. Germline V gene data show CDR1 as SNHLY and CDR2 as FYNNEI. CDR3 nucleotides: TGTGCCAGCAGTGCGACAGGACAGCAAAGCCAGGTTAGGACTAGCATGCAGTACTTC. Its protein product is CASSATGQQSQVRTSMQYF.

This rearrangement joins TRBV5-4 to TRBJ1-6, with TRBD1 matching over 7 bases. The CDR3 is 14 amino acids. The germline gives CDR1 SGHNT, CDR2 YYREEE (reference sequence). With V trimmed by 2 bases and J by 5 bases, 1 base remained unmatched. The CDR3 coding sequence is TGTGCCAGCAGCTTTGGACAGGATAATTCACCCCTCCACTTT. Translating gives CASSFGQDNSPLHF.

This chain connects TRBV5-6 to TRBJ2-7, with D perhaps matching TRBD1 or TRBD2 (6 bases each). This CDR3 has 15 residues. Trimming removed 2 bases from V and 0 bases from J, with 12 bases in between. Looked up from germline, CDR1 is SGHDT and CDR2 is YYEEEE. The DNA for the CDR3 is TGTGCCAGCAGCTTATCGGGGGCCCCCTCCTACGAGCAGTACTTC. Translated: CASSLSGAPSYEQYF.

The chain links TRBV7-2 to TRBJ1-3; D is unresolved. Germline V CDR1 and CDR2: SGHTA, FQGNSA. Trimming removed 5 bases from V and 0 bases from J, with 8 bases in between. The CDR3 is 14 residues long. The CDR3 region is CASSIYSSGNTIYF. In DNA form, the CDR3 reads TGTGCCAGCAGCATATATAGCTCTGGAAACACCATATATTTT.

The gene calls are TRBV5-3 and TRBJ2-3; D is undetermined. TRBV5-3 is identified as an open reading frame with a role that is uncertain. V lost 0 bases and J lost 0, with 11 bases in between. The CDR3 spans 16 residues. CDR3 protein: CARSLVVSTSTDTQYF. The CDR3 DNA reads as TGTGCCAGAAGCTTGGTGGTGAGCACAAGCACAGATACGCAGTATTTT.

Here the CDR3 reads CASTGQTSSYEQYF. Here the CDR3 DNA reads TGTGCCAGCACCGGACAGACTTCCTCCTACGAGCAGTACTTC. The chain couples TRBV7-3 to TRBJ2-7; D may be TRBD1 (6 bases). The germline V and J ends were trimmed by 7 bases and 0 bases, with 13 bases remaining between them. This CDR3 comprises 14 residues. Germline V gene sequence: CDR1 SGHTA, CDR2 FQGTGA. The full variable domain, completed using reference TRBV7-3 and TRBJ2-7, is GAGVSQTPSNKVTEKGKYVELRCDPISGHTALYWYRQSLGQGPEFLIYFQGTGAADDSGLPNDRFFAVRPEGSVSTLKIQRTERGDSAVYLCASTGQTSSYEQYFGPGTRLTVT.

The CDR3 sequence: CASSQDRGDEQFF. The CDR3 DNA follows: TGTGCCAGCAGCCAAGATCGGGGGGATGAGCAGTTCTTC. The chain links TRBV14 to TRBJ2-1, with 7 bases that match TRBD2. Germline-derived CDR1 and CDR2 are SGHDN and FVKESK. The CDR3 runs 13 residues. V shed 0 bases and J 8 bases; nucleotides not matched to a gene: 1.

The chain has TRBV28 and TRBJ1-1; D is possibly TRBD1 (6 bases). CDR3 size: 15 residues. CDR1 and CDR2 from the germline V gene are MDHEN and SYDVKM. V lost 7 bases to trimming and J lost 2 bases, with 17 bases between them. CDR3 DNA sequence: TGTGCCAGCACCCCTGAGGGGGAAGGAAACACTGAAGCTTTCTTT. Encoded protein: CASTPEGEGNTEAFF.

A word on this clone: Germline is not matched at one junction end, which may reflect a read error. This rearrangement joins TRBV7-2 to TRBJ2-7; D is uncertain. The CDR3 is made up of 14 amino acids. Germline V gene sequence: CDR1 SGHTA, CDR2 FQGNSA. The CDR3 loop is CASSPSTVSHEQYF. The CDR3 coding sequence is TGTGCCAGCAGCCCGTCGACCGTCTCCCACGAGCAGTACTTC.

The gene calls are TRBV11-2 and TRBJ1-1, with 8 bases identical to TRBD1. Germline values: CDR1 SGHAT, CDR2 FQNNGV. Losses at the gene ends were 5 bases for V and 5 bases for J; bases not matched to a gene: 4. This CDR3 spans 13 amino acids. The CDR3 reads CASSNNRGTEAFF. The DNA for the CDR3 is TGTGCCAGCAGCAACAACAGGGGGACTGAAGCTTTCTTT. The variable domain in full, with the rest retrieved from reference TRBV11-2 and TRBJ1-1, is EAGVAQSPRYKIIEKRQSVAFWCNPISGHATLYWYQQILGQGPKLLIQFQNNGVVDDSQLPKDRFSAERLKGVDSTLKIQPAKLEDSAVYLCASSNNRGTEAFFGQGTRLTVV.

The chain joins TRBV9 to TRBJ2-3; 9 nucleotides match TRBD2. The germline V gene has CDR1 SGDLS and CDR2 YYNGEE. The CDR3 spans 17 residues. The J segment lost 0 bases and the V segment lost 0 bases, leaving 5 bases of the junction unmatched. The CDR3, as DNA: TGTGCCAGCAGCGTAGCCCTAGCGGGGATTAGCACAGATACGCAGTATTTT. Translated, it gives CASSVALAGISTDTQYF.

The rearrangement links TRBV11-2 to TRBJ2-3, with D tentatively TRBD2 (5 bases). Trimming shortened V by 4 bases and J by 2 bases, and 16 bases separated the two germline ends. CDR1 and CDR2 (germline): SGHAT, FQNNGV. CDR3 length equals 16 residues. In nucleotides, the CDR3 is TGTGCCAGCAGCTCGGGGTTGGCTAGGCTCACAGATACGCAGTATTTT. Amino acid sequence: CASSSGLARLTDTQYF.

The chain links TRBV4-3 to TRBJ2-1, with 10 nucleotides matching TRBD2. The ends lost 0 bases at V and 6 bases at J; junction bases unmatched: 5. Germline-derived CDR1 and CDR2 are LGHNA and YSLEER. The CDR3 consists of 16 residues. CDR3 DNA: TGCGCCAGCAGCCAAGAAACTAGCGGGGTGCTCAATGAGCAGTTCTTC. It is translated as CASSQETSGVLNEQFF.